This TCR beta chain was found in a study of blood T cell repertoires in COVID-19. At the level of the study: The samples span acute and convalescent COVID-19 from the United States, Italy and Spain.

This table comes from immunoSEQ multiplex PCR, and its TCRdb copy is limited to in-frame clones, with some not included. The repertoire holds just over 250,000 clones, with over 80% as singletons. CDR1 is SNHLY and CDR2 is FYNNEI in the germline V gene. Between the trimmed V and J ends, which lost 6 bases and 6 bases, there was a span of 10 bases. The CDR3 totals 12 residues. This TCR was sampled from a woman between 65 and 79 years old with COVID-19, enrolled during active disease. The sequencing input was peripheral blood. V and J are TRBV2 and TRBJ2-3, with D possibly TRBD1 on 6 matching bases. CDR3 sequence reads: CASRQGSDTQYF. The CDR3 DNA reads as TGTGCCAGCAGACAGGGATCCGATACGCAGTATTTT.